The T cell receptor beta chain described here comes from a study of CXCR3-negative and CXCR3-positive naive CD8 T cells. Overall study results and limits: In CXCR3-positive naive cells, the TRB CDR3s were more hydrophobic than in CXCR3-negative naive cells.

In germline, CDR1 is SEHNR, CDR2 FQNEAQ (reference sequence). The CDR3 loop spans 12 amino acids. With regard to this clonotype: Antigen specificity is unknown.

UMI labels and 5' RACE were used to prepare the TRB cDNA libraries. Each CDR3 protein gets one entry in TCRdb, which reprocessed the 5' RACE reads and gives no DNA. The sample's table shows some 130,000 distinct CDR3 sequences. Material: naive CXCR3+ CD8+ T cells from blood. Subset in this sample: CD45RO-CCR7+CD27+CD95- naive CD8+ T cells expressing CXCR3 (TNR3+). This clonotype was obtained from a human donor in good health. Some clones in this sample may be carry-over from other donors' samples. V and J are TRBV7-9 and TRBJ2-2; TCRdb's D call, TRBD1, is unchecked because there is no DNA. Here the CDR3 reads CASSRPGEELFF. The variable domain in full, with the rest retrieved from reference TRBV7-9 and TRBJ2-2, is DTGVSQNPRHKITKRGQNVTFRCDPISEHNRLYWYRQTLGQGPEFLTYFQNEAQLEKSRLLSDRFSAERPKGSFSTLEIQRTEQGDSAMYLCASSRPGEELFFGEGSRLTVL.